One and the same sample provided the 10 T cell receptor beta chains below, sequenced in a study of T cell repertoires in cytomegalovirus infection. TCRdb called the reads again in MiXCR, with one record for every CDR3 protein. The sample shows about 260,000 distinct CDR3 sequences, roughly 15% of them seen only once. Sequencing was carried out using PBMCs. The receptor source for this set is a human donor in good health (CMV status not recorded). Some clones in this sample may be carry-over from other donors' samples.

The table lists this clonotype with many counts. The gene calls are TRBV7-2 and TRBJ2-1; D possibly corresponds to TRBD2 (6 bases). CDR1 and CDR2 (germline): SGHTA, FQGNSA. This CDR3 is built from 16 residues. V was trimmed by 5 bases and J by 1 base, leaving 15 bases between them. The CDR3 sequence: CASSVGAGPSYNEQFF. The CDR3, as DNA: TGTGCCAGCAGCGTCGGGGCGGGGCCTTCCTACAATGAGCAGTTCTTC.

This clonotype was detected many times. The chain uses TRBV7-8 and TRBJ1-6; TRBD1 is a possible D gene (6 bases). Trimming cost V 8 bases and J 7 bases, with 15 bases left between them. Per germline, CDR1 SGHVS and CDR2 FQNEAQ. The CDR3 contains 14 residues. The CDR3 DNA reads as TGTGCCAGCCACCCAGGGGTAACGAATTCACCCCTCCACTTT. It translates to CASHPGVTNSPLHF.

In this sample, this clonotype turned up a few times. The chain has TRBV2 and TRBJ2-2; D is uncertain. Trimming removed 0 bases from V and 12 bases from J, with 11 bases in between. The germline V gene encodes CDR1 SNHLY and CDR2 FYNNEI. The CDR3 is 13 amino acids. CDR3 DNA sequence: TGTGCCAGCAGTGAAGCGCAGTTTGGACAGCTGTTTTTT. It specifies CASSEAQFGQLFF.

This rearrangement joins TRBV15 to TRBJ2-1; 7 positions agree with TRBD2. The CDR3 is 16 amino acids. V gave up 2 bases and J gave up 0 bases; unmatched junction bases: 4. The V gene's germline CDR1 is LNHNV and CDR2 YYDKDF (reference sequence). As DNA, the CDR3 is TGTGCCACCAGCAGACTGAGCGGGATCTCCTACAATGAGCAGTTCTTC. Amino acids: CATSRLSGISYNEQFF.

This clonotype occurred a few times. The chain couples TRBV5-1 to TRBJ2-2, with D perhaps matching TRBD2 (5 bases). Germline values: CDR1 SGHRS, CDR2 YFSETQ. The CDR3 is made up of 15 amino acids. Trimming took 3 bases from V and 1 from J, leaving 10 bases between them. The CDR3 loop is CASSSLARNTGELFF. The CDR3 DNA is TGCGCCAGCAGCTCCTTAGCGAGGAACACCGGGGAGCTGTTTTTT.

The genes are TRBV19 and TRBJ1-2; possible D gene TRBD1, 6 bases. Germline V lookup: CDR1 LNHDA, CDR2 SQIVND (reference sequence). The CDR3 extends over 13 amino acids. V lost 3 bases, J lost 6 bases, and 11 bases lay in between. The CDR3 region has the DNA TGTGCCAGTAGTATCGGGACAACGAATGGCTACACCTTC. Its translation: CASSIGTTNGYTF.

At least ten counts were recorded for this clonotype. The chain carries TRBV6-1 and TRBJ1-1; D may be TRBD1 (6 bases). The CDR3 sequence is 14 residues long. Germline V lookup: CDR1 MNHNS, CDR2 SASEGT. V lost 4 bases and J lost 8, with 17 bases in between. The CDR3: CASSGGRQDEEAFF. The CDR3 DNA sequence: TGTGCCAGCAGTGGAGGTCGACAGGATGAGGAAGCTTTCTTT.

The chain uses TRBV20-1 and TRBJ1-2, with a tentative D call TRBD1 (5 bases). V dropped 8 bases and J dropped 8 bases, with 21 bases sitting between them. The CDR3 has 13 residues. Germline V gene data show CDR1 as DFQATT and CDR2 as SNEGSKA (reference sequence). The CDR3 protein is CSPLTGRAQGYTF. For the CDR3, the DNA is TGCAGTCCACTAACTGGCAGGGCGCAGGGCTACACCTTC.

With regard to this clonotype: The junction shows a germline mismatch at one end, possibly a read error. The rearrangement joins TRBV5-1 to TRBJ2-2; D remains ambiguous. CDR1 SGHRS and CDR2 YFSETQ come from the germline V gene. This CDR3 has 15 residues. CDR3: CDSKPGTVGTGELFF. In DNA, the CDR3 is TGCGACAGCAAACCCGGAACTGTGGGCACCGGGGAGCTGTTTTTT.

This clonotype was seen at least ten times. CDR3 protein: CASRESSYNEQFF. Written as DNA, the CDR3 is TGTGCCAGCAGAGAAAGCTCCTACAATGAGCAGTTCTTC. The chain uses TRBV6-2 or TRBV6-3 and TRBJ2-1; no definite D call. Germline V gene data show CDR1 as MNHEY and CDR2 as SVGEGT. The V and J ends lost 6 bases and 0 bases respectively, with 6 bases between them. The CDR3 totals 13 residues.